This TCR beta chain was recorded in a study of regulatory T cells in long-lasting Graves disease. Noted time point: persistent/refractory GD, antithyroid drugs over 5 years with positive TRAb. Construction of the TCR library relied on RNA isolated from PBMCs. According to the study, TCR beta libraries were built with iRepertoire HTBI primers and CDR3-region Arm-PCR. One entry per CDR3 protein results from TCRdb running MiXCR on the multiplex PCR reads. The sample includes more than 300,000 distinct CDR3 sequences, roughly 21% of them seen just once. This clonotype appeared many times. Germline CDR1 reads DFQATT; CDR2 reads SNEGSKA (reference sequence). This CDR3 spans 13 amino acids. V dropped 6 bases and J dropped 5 bases, with 13 bases sitting between them.

The V call is TRBV20-1, the J call TRBJ1-4; the D is unclear. The receptor was derived from a female donor with Graves disease. This specimen consisted of peripheral blood mononuclear cells (PBMCs), obtained when the disease was refractory, from a patient treated with antithyroid drugs. CDR3 loop: CSARGSRNEKLFF. For the CDR3, the DNA is TGCAGTGCCCGAGGGTCAAGGAATGAAAAACTGTTTTTT.